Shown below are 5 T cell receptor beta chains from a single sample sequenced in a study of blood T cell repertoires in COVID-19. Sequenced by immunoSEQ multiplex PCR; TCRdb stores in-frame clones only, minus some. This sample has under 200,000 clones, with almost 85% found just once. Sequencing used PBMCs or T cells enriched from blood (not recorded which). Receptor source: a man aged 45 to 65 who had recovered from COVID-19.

CDR3 loop: CAWSRDRDYEQYF. CDR3 nucleotides: TGTGCCTGGAGCCGGGACAGGGACTACGAGCAGTACTTC. The J gene is TRBJ2-7, the V gene TRBV30; 9 bases match TRBD1. Losses at the gene ends were 3 bases for V and 3 bases for J; bases not matched to a gene: 3. The CDR3 contains 13 residues. The V gene's germline CDR1 is GTSNPN and CDR2 SVGIG (reference sequence).

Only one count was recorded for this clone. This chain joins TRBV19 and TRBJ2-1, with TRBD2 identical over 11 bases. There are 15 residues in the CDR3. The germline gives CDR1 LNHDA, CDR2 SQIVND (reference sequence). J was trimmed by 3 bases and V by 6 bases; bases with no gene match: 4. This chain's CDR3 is CASRPGTSGYNEQFF. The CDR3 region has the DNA TGTGCCAGTAGACCCGGGACTAGCGGCTACAATGAGCAGTTCTTC.

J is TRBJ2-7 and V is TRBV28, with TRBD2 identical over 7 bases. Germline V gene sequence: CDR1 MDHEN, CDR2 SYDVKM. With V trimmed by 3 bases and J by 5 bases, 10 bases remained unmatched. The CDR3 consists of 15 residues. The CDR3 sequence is CASSFSLGGSHEQYF. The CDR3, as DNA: TGTGCCAGCAGTTTTTCACTAGGCGGGAGCCACGAGCAGTACTTC. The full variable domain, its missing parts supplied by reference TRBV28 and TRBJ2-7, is DVKVTQSSRYLVKRTGEKVFLECVQDMDHENMFWYRQDPGLGLRLIYFSYDVKMKEKGDIPEGYSVSREKKERFSLILESASTNQTSMYLCASSFSLGGSHEQYFGPGTRLTVT.

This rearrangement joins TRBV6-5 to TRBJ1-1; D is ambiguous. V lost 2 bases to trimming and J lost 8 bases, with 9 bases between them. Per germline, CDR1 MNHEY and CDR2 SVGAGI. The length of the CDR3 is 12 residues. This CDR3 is CASSYPNGEAFF. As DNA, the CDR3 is TGTGCCAGCAGTTACCCCAACGGGGAAGCTTTCTTT.

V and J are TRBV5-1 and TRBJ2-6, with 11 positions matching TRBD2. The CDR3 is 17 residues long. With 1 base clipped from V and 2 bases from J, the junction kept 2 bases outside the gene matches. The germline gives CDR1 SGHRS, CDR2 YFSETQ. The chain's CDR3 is CASSLIAGGAGANVLTF. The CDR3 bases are TGCGCCAGCAGCTTGATAGCGGGAGGGGCTGGGGCCAACGTCCTGACTTTC.